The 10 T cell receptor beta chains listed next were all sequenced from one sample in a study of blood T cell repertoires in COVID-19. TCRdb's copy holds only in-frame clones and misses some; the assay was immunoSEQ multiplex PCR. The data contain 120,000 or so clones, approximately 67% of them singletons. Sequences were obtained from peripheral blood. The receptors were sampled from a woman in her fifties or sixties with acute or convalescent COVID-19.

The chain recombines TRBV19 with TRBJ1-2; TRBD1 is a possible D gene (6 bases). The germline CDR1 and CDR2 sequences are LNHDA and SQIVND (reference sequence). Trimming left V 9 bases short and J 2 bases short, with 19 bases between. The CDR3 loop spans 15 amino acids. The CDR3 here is CASRAPDRNNYGYTF. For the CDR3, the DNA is TGTGCCAGCCGCGCCCCCGACAGGAACAACTATGGCTACACCTTC.

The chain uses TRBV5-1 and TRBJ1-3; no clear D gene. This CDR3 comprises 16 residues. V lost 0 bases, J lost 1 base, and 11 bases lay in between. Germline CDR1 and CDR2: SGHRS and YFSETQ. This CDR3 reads CASSLEAGSSGNTIYF. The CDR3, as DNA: TGCGCCAGCAGCTTGGAGGCAGGATCTTCTGGAAACACCATATATTTT.

CDR3 residues: CASSPRTSGGLNTGELFF. CDR3 nucleotides: TGTGCCAGCAGCCCACGGACTAGCGGGGGTCTTAACACCGGGGAGCTGTTTTTT. The chain is built from TRBV5-5 and TRBJ2-2; 13 positions agree with TRBD2. With V trimmed by 4 bases and J by 2 bases, 8 bases remained unmatched. Germline V gene data show CDR1 as SGHKS and CDR2 as YYEKEE (reference sequence). The CDR3 runs to 18 residues.

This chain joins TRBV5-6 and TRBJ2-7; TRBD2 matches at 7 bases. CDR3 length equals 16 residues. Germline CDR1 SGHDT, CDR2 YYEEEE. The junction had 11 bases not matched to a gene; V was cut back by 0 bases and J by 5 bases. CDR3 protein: CASSLVGGDLTDEQYF. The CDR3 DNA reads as TGTGCCAGCAGCTTGGTTGGGGGGGATTTAACGGACGAGCAGTACTTC.

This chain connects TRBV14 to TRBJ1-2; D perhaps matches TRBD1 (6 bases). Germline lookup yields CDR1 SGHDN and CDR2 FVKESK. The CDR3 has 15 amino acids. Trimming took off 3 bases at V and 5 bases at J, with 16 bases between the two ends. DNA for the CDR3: TGTGCCAGCAGCCAGGGGGCAGCCGCTGAATATGGCTACACCTTC. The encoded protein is CASSQGAAAEYGYTF.

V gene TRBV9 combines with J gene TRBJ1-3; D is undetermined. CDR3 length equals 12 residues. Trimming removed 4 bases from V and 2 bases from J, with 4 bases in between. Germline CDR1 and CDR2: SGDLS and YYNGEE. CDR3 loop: CASSPTGNTIYF. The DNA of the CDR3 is TGTGCCAGCAGCCCAACTGGAAACACCATATATTTT.

CDR3 protein: CASRDRTGAGYTF. In DNA, the CDR3 is TGTGCCAGCAGAGATCGGACAGGGGCCGGCTACACCTTC. This chain joins TRBV6-5 and TRBJ1-2; 9 nucleotides align to TRBD1. Germline-derived CDR1 and CDR2 are MNHEY and SVGAGI. CDR3 length: 13 amino acids. V was clipped by 6 bases and J by 8 bases; unmatched bases: 7.

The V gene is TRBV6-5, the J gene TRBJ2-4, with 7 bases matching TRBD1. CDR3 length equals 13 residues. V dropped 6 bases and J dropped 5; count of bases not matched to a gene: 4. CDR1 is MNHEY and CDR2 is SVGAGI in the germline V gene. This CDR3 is CASRGTAQNIQYF. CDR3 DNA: TGTGCCAGCAGGGGGACAGCACAAAACATTCAGTACTTC.

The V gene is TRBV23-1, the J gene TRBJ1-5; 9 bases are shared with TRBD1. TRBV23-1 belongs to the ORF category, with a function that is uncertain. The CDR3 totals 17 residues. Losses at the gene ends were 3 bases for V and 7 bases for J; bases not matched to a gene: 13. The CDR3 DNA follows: TGCGCCAGCAGTCATCGCGCCCGGGACAGGGTCGAGCAGCCCCAGCATTTT. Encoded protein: CASSHRARDRVEQPQHF.

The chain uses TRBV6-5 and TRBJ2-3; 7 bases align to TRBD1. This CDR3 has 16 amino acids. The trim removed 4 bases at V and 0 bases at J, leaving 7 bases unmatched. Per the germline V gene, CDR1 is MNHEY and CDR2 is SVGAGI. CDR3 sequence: CASSSLDRTSTDTQYF. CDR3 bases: TGTGCCAGCAGTTCCCTGGACAGGACTAGCACAGATACGCAGTATTTT.